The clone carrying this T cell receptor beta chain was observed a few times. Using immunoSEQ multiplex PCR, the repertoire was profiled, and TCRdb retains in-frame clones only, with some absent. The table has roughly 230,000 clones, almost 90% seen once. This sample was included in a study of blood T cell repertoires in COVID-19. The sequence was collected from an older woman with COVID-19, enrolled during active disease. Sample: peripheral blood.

The CDR3 protein is CASSSGGRQYF. In DNA form, the CDR3 reads TGTGCCAGCAGTAGCGGGGGCCGGCAGTACTTC. The chain uses TRBV6-6 and TRBJ2-7, with TRBD2 matching 8 bases. Germline V gene data show CDR1 as MNHNY and CDR2 as SVGAGI (reference sequence). CDR3 size: 11 residues. V was clipped by 5 bases and J by 9 bases; unmatched bases: 3.